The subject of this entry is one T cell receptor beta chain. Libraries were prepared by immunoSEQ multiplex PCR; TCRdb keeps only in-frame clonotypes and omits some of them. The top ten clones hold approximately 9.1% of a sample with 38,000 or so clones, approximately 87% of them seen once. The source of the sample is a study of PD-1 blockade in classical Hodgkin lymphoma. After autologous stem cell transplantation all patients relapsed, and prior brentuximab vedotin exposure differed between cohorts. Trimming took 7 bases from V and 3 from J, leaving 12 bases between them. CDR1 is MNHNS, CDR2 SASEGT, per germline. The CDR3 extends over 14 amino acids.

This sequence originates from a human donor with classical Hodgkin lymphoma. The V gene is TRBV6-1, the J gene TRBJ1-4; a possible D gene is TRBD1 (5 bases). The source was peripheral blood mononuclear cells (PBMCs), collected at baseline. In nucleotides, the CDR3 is TGTGCCAGCAATCGACAGATTGCTAATGAAAAACTGTTTTTT. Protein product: CASNRQIANEKLFF.